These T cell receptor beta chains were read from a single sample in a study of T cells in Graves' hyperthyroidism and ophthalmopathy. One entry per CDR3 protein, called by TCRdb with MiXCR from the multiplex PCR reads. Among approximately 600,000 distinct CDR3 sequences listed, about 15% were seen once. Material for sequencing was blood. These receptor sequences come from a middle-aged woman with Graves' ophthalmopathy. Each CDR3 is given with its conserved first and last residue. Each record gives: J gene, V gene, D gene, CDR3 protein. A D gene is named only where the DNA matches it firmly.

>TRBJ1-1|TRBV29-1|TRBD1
CSVEGTGYTEAFF
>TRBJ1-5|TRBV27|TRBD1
CASSQRRGGWPQHF
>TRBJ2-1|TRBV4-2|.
CASSQGGAPYNEQFF
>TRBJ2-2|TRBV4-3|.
CASSQAGTTQTRELFF
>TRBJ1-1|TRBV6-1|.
CASSVLVGLDTEAFF
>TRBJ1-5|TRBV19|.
CASSIKGNSNQPQHF
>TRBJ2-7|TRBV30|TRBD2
CAWSEGTSGSYEQYF
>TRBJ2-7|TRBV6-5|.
CASRTSYYEQYF
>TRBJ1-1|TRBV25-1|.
CASSEGPTEAFF
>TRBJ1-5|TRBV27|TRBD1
CASSTTGWGNQPQHF
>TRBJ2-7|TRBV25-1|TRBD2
CASGLSGTSIKQYF
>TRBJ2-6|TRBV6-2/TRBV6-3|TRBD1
CASSLPQGANGANVLTF
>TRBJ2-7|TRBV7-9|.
CASSSEGLSYEQYF
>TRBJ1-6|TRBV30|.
CAWRQPDNSPLHF
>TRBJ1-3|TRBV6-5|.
CASSSGAGNTIYF
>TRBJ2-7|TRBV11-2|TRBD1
CASSRGTGDYEQYF
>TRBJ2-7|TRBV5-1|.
CASSPEDLDEQYF
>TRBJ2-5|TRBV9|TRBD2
CASSVGSGRAGIQETQYF
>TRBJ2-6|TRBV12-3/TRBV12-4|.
CASSHGTDGANVLTF
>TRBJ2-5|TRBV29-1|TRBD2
CSVSKTSGETQYF
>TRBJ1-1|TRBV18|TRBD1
CASSRDRGRNTEAFF
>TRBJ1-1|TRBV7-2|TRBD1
CASSPGQGATEAFF
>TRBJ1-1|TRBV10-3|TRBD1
CAISDPDREEAFF
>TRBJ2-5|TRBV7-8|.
CASIHLPRGSDGGETQYF
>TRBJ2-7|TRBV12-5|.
CASAGSGYEQYF
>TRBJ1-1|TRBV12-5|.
CAQTEAFF
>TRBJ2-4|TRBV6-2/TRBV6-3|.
CASSYGPESIQYF
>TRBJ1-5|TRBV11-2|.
CASSLVRWGGNQPQHF
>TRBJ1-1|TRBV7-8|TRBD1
CASSLARGLGTEAFF
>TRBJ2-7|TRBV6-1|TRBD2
CASSMTSGINEQYF
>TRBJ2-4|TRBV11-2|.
CASRHPTGRGIRYF
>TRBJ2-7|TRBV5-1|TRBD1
CASSSPGTGDWSYEQYF
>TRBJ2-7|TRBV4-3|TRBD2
CASSQDSWRTSGSYEQYF
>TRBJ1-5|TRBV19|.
CASSKVGVNQPQHF
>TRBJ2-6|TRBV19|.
CASSIVGRTGANVLTF
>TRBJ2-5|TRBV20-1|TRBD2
CSARGVTSGRAIQETQYF
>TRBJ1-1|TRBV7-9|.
CASSLAVVGTEAFF
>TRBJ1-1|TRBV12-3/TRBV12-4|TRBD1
CASSLWAIGPGTGRAFF
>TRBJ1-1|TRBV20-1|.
CSARLTGLNTEAFF
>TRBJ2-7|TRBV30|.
CASGPNTPYEQYF
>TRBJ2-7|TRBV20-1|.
CSASTAPDSSSYEQYF
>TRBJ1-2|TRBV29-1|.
CSVVSGLDGYTF
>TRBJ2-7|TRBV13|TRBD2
CASRRGTSYEQYF
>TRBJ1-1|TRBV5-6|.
CASSLKTTEAFF
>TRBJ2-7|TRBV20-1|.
CSARPAPEPYEQYF